Following are 17 T cell receptor beta chains from one sample sequenced in a study of blood T cell repertoires in COVID-19 (dated by TCRdb to between 2020 and 2021). The library was obtained by the immunoSEQ multiplex PCR assay. In TCRdb, the immuneACCESS table is reduced to in-frame sequences with V and J assigned. These tables do not hold every clone; where another copy was compared, an unresolved V gene accounts for under half, and the others remain unexplained. Present in this sample are more than 95,000 clones, 65% to 90% of which were seen just once. 4.8% of the sample goes to the ten largest clones. The sequenced sample was peripheral blood. These receptors came from a man aged 60 to 69 with acute or convalescent COVID-19.

The chain carries TRBV30 and TRBJ1-3, with D maybe TRBD1 (6 bases). This CDR3 has 14 amino acids. V was shortened by 6 bases and J by 0 bases, with 12 bases between the two germline ends. The germline V gene has CDR1 GTSNPN and CDR2 SVGIG (reference sequence). CDR3 loop: CACQTGNSGNTIYF. In DNA form, the CDR3 reads TGTGCCTGCCAGACAGGAAACTCTGGAAACACCATATATTTT. Variable domain in full (rest from reference TRBV30 and TRBJ1-3): SQTIHQWPATLVQPVGSPLSLECTVEGTSNPNLYWYRQAAGRGLQLLFYSVGIGQISSEVPQNLSASRPQDRQFILSSKKLLLSDSGFYLCACQTGNSGNTIYFGEGSWLTVV.

This clone was seen once. The V and J genes are TRBV7-9 and TRBJ2-7; 7 bases are shared with TRBD2. V lost 0 bases to trimming and J lost 6 bases; unmatched junction nucleotides: 17. CDR1 and CDR2 from the germline V gene are SEHNR and FQNEAQ (reference sequence). The CDR3 has 18 amino acids. CDR3 amino acids: CASSLAGGRFGPHAEQYF. The CDR3 DNA follows: TGTGCCAGCAGCTTAGCGGGAGGGCGTTTCGGGCCACATGCCGAGCAGTACTTC. The full variable domain, with the rest looked up from reference TRBV7-9 and TRBJ2-7, is DTGVSQNPRHKITKRGQNVTFRCDPISEHNRLYWYRQTLGQGPEFLTYFQNEAQLEKSRLLSDRFSAERPKGSFSTLEIQRTEQGDSAMYLCASSLAGGRFGPHAEQYFGPGTRLTVT.

The J gene is TRBJ2-3, the V gene TRBV9; D is undetermined. The V end lost 1 base, the J end lost 0 bases, and 6 bases lay between the germline ends. Per germline, CDR1 SGDLS and CDR2 YYNGEE. This CDR3 is built from 14 residues. The CDR3 is CASSVRSSTDTQYF. CDR3 in DNA: TGTGCCAGCAGCGTACGTTCTAGCACAGATACGCAGTATTTT.

The chain joins TRBV5-1 to TRBJ1-6, with 7 bases that match TRBD1. CDR1 and CDR2 from the germline V gene are SGHRS and YFSETQ. V lost 1 base to trimming and J lost 7 bases; unmatched junction nucleotides: 5. The CDR3 length is 15 residues. CDR3 sequence reads: CASSLTGQENSPLHF. CDR3 sequence (DNA): TGCGCCAGCAGCTTGACCGGACAGGAGAATTCACCCCTCCACTTT.

V is TRBV25-1 and J is TRBJ1-1, with 9 nucleotides matching TRBD1. The CDR3 extends over 17 amino acids. CDR1 is MGHDK, CDR2 SYGVNS, per germline. Unmatched junction bases numbered 6, after V lost 1 base and J lost 0 bases. CDR3 sequence: CASSEWGQGLMNTEAFF. In DNA form, the CDR3 reads TGTGCCAGCAGTGAATGGGGACAGGGCCTTATGAACACTGAAGCTTTCTTT.

This clone was detected only once. The CDR3 here is CASSSPRGGFSPLHF. CDR3 DNA: TGTGCCAGCAGCTCACCCAGGGGCGGATTTTCACCCCTCCACTTT. This chain uses TRBV7-9 with TRBJ1-6; the D gene is possibly TRBD1 (6 bases). The ends were cut back, 4 bases at V and 9 bases at J, with 16 bases in the middle. The CDR3 contains 15 residues. From germline, CDR1 is SEHNR and CDR2 FQNEAQ (reference sequence).

This clone has more than one count but fewer than ten. The V and J genes are TRBV18 and TRBJ2-1; the match to TRBD2 covers 11 bases. J gave up 7 bases and V 4 bases, and 6 bases lay outside the gene matches. This CDR3 has 15 residues. Germline V gene lookup returns CDR1 KGHSH and CDR2 LQKENI. The CDR3 DNA reads TGTGCCAGCTCACTTATGGGGACTAGCGGAAATGAGCAGTTCTTC. Residues: CASSLMGTSGNEQFF.

V is TRBV6-2 or TRBV6-3 and J is TRBJ2-7, with 11 bases that match TRBD2. CDR3 length: 15 residues. CDR1 and CDR2 (germline): MNHEY, SVGEGT. The V and J ends lost 6 bases and 1 base, in that order; junction bases with no gene match: 5. DNA for the CDR3: TGTGCCAGCAGCCTTAGCGGGAGGGGATCCTACGAGCAGTACTTC. It is translated as CASSLSGRGSYEQYF.

Here the CDR3 DNA reads TGTGCCAGCAGCTTAGTGGGGACAGGGGTTTCACCCCTCCACTTT. Translated, it gives CASSLVGTGVSPLHF. The chain joins TRBV11-2 to TRBJ1-6; 10 positions agree with TRBD1. Germline CDR1 is SGHAT and CDR2 is FQNNGV. The junction had 3 bases not matched to a gene; V was cut back by 1 base and J by 9 bases. This CDR3 comprises 15 residues.

CDR3 residues: CASMGTRTDTQYF. In DNA, the CDR3 is TGTGCCAGCATGGGTACCAGGACAGATACGCAGTATTTT. The chain employs TRBV2 and TRBJ2-3; no firm D call. This CDR3 is built from 13 residues. Trimming stripped 7 bases from V and 3 bases from J, with 11 bases between. Per the germline V gene, CDR1 is SNHLY and CDR2 is FYNNEI.

V is TRBV11-3 and J is TRBJ2-3, with 9 positions matching TRBD1. Germline lookup yields CDR1 SGHNT and CDR2 YENEEA. V was clipped by 4 bases and J by 4 bases; unmatched bases: 9. This CDR3 is built from 16 residues. CDR3 amino acids: CASSSGTGSFSDTQYF. In DNA form, the CDR3 reads TGTGCCAGCAGCTCTGGGACAGGGTCCTTTTCAGATACGCAGTATTTT. Full variable domain (outside the CDR3, taken from reference TRBV11-3 and TRBJ2-3): EAGVVQSPRYKIIEKKQPVAFWCNPISGHNTLYWYLQNLGQGPELLIRYENEEAVDDSQLPKDRFSAERLKGVDSTLKIQPAELGDSAVYLCASSSGTGSFSDTQYFGPGTRLTVL.

The rearrangement uses TRBV2 and TRBJ2-5; D call uncertain. CDR1 SNHLY and CDR2 FYNNEI come from the germline V gene. CDR3 size: 15 residues. The ends were cut back, 7 bases at V and 0 bases at J, with 15 bases in the middle. CDR3 in amino acids: CASTFSFLYQETQYF. Here the CDR3 DNA reads TGTGCCAGCACCTTTAGCTTCCTGTACCAAGAGACCCAGTACTTC.

The chain combines TRBV10-3 with TRBJ2-2; 14 bases agree with TRBD2. The V gene's germline CDR1 is ENHRY and CDR2 SYGVKD. The junction had 5 bases not matched to a gene; V was cut back by 8 bases and J by 0 bases. The CDR3 spans 17 residues. The CDR3 reads CAIQRTSGGSNTGELFF. The DNA for the CDR3 is TGTGCCATCCAGAGGACTAGCGGGGGGTCGAACACCGGGGAGCTGTTTTTT.

The gene calls are TRBV25-1 and TRBJ1-2; 8 bases line up with TRBD1. The V gene's germline CDR1 is MGHDK and CDR2 SYGVNS. V lost 7 bases and J lost 3; bases outside the gene matches: 7. The CDR3 runs to 14 residues. The CDR3 DNA reads as TGTGCCAGCAAGACAGGGGTAGGGGACTATGGCTACACCTTC. It specifies CASKTGVGDYGYTF.

J is TRBJ1-2 and V is TRBV6-2 or TRBV6-3; TRBD1 matches at 9 bases. With V trimmed by 5 bases and J by 8 bases, 3 bases remained unmatched. This CDR3 comprises 12 residues. Germline lookup yields CDR1 MNHEY and CDR2 SVGEGT. The CDR3 DNA reads as TGTGCCAGCAGTCACAGGGGGCTCGGCTACACCTTC. It translates to CASSHRGLGYTF.

V is TRBV6-5 and J is TRBJ1-3; D unresolved. The CDR3 is made up of 13 amino acids. Per germline, CDR1 MNHEY and CDR2 SVGAGI. Trimming pared 7 bases from V and 4 bases from J, leaving 11 bases between. The CDR3 reads CASISPQGNTIYF. The CDR3 region has the DNA TGTGCCAGCATTTCTCCACAGGGAAACACCATATATTTT.

CDR3 amino acids: CAWNSNTGELFF. CDR3 nucleotide sequence: TGTGCCTGGAACAGTAACACCGGGGAGCTGTTTTTT. The chain links TRBV30 to TRBJ2-2; the D is unclear. Trimming took off 4 bases at V and 2 bases at J, with 5 bases between the two ends. Looked up from germline, CDR1 is GTSNPN and CDR2 is SVGIG (reference sequence). The CDR3 spans 12 residues.